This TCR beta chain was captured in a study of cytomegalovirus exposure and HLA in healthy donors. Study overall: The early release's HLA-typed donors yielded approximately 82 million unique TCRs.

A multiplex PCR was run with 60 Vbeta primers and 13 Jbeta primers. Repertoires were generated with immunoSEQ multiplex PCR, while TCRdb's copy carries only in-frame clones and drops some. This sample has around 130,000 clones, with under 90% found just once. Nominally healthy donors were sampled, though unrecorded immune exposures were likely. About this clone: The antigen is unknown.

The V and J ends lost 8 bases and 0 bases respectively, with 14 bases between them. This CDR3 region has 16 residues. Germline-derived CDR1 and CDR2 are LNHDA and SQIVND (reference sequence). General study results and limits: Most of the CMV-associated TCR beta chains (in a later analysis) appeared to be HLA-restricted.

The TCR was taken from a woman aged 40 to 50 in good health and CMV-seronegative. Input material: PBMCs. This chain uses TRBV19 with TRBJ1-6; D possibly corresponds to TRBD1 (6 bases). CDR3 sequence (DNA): TGTGCCAGTGGAGAGCAGGGGAGCTCCTATAATTCACCCCTCCACTTT. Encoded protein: CASGEQGSSYNSPLHF.